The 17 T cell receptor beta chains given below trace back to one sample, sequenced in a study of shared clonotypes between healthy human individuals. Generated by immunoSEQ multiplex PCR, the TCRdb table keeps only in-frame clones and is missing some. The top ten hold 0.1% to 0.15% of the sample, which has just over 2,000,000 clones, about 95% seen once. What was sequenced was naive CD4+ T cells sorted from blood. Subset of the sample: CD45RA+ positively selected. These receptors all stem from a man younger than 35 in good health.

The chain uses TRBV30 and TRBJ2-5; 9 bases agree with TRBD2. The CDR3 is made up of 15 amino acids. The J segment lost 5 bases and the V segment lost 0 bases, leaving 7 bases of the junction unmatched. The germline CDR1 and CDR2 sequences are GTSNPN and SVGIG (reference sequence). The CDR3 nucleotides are TGTGCCTGGAGTGTAAAGCTAGCGGGATCTGAGACCCAGTACTTC. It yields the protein CAWSVKLAGSETQYF.

Here the CDR3 reads CASSEEGSRTQYF. The CDR3 DNA follows: TGTGCCAGCAGTGAAGAGGGGTCCCGGACGCAGTATTTT. This chain links TRBV6-1 with TRBJ2-3, with D tentatively TRBD1 (5 bases). The length of the CDR3 is 13 residues. V was clipped by 1 base and J by 9 bases, with 11 bases between them. Germline V gene sequence: CDR1 MNHNS, CDR2 SASEGT.

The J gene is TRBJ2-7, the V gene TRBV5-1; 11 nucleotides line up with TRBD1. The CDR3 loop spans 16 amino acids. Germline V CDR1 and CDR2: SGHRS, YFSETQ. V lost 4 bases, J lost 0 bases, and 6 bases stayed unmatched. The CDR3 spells CASSPRTGGFSYEQYF. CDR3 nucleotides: TGCGCCAGCAGCCCTAGGACAGGGGGCTTCTCCTACGAGCAGTACTTC.

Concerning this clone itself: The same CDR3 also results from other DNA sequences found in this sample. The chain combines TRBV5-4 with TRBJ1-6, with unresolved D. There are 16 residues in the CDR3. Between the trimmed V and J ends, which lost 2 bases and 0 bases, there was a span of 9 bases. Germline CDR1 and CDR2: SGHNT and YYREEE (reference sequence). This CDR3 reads CASSFGRSSYNSPLHF. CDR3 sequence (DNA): TGTGCCAGCAGCTTTGGACGGAGCTCCTATAATTCACCCCTCCACTTT.

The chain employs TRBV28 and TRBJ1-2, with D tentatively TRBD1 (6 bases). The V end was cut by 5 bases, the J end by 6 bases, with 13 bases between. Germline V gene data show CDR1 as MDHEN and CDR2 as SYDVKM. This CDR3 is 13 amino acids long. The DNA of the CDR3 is TGTGCCAGCAGTCCACAGGGATTTGATGGCTACACCTTC. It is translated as CASSPQGFDGYTF.

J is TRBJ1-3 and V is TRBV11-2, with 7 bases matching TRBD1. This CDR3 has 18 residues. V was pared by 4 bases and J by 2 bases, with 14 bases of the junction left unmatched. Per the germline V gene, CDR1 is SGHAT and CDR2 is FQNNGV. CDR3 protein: CASSSSGQPLVPGNTIYF. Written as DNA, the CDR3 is TGTGCCAGCAGCTCCTCGGGACAGCCATTGGTGCCTGGAAACACCATATATTTT.

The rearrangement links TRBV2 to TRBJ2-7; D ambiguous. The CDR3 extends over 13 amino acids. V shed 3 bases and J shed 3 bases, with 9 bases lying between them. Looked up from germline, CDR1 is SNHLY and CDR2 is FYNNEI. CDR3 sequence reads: CASSDGSNYEQYF. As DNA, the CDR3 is TGTGCCAGCAGTGACGGGTCAAACTACGAGCAGTACTTC.

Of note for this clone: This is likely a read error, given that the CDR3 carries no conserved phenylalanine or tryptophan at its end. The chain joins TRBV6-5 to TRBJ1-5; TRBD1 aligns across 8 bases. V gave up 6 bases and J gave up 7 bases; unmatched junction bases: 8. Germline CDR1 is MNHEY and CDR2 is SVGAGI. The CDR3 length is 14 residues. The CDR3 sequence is CASRKTGAGQPQHS. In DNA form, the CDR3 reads TGTGCCAGCAGAAAGACAGGGGCCGGGCAGCCCCAGCATTCT.

The CDR3 DNA is TGTGCCAGCAGTTGGGGTGGCAGGGGGCGATTTGAGACCCAGTACTTC. Protein product: CASSWGGRGRFETQYF. The rearrangement uses TRBV2 and TRBJ2-5; the match to TRBD1 covers 8 bases. Germline trimming cut 5 bases from V and 5 bases from J; bases unmatched to any gene: 13. The CDR3 is 16 residues long. Germline CDR1 and CDR2: SNHLY and FYNNEI.

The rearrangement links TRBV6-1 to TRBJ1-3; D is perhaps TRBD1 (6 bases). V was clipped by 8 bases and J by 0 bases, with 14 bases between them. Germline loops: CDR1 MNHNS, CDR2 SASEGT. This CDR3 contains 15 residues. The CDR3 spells CASLLGGNSGNTIYF. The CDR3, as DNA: TGTGCCAGCCTCCTCGGGGGCAACTCTGGAAACACCATATATTTT.

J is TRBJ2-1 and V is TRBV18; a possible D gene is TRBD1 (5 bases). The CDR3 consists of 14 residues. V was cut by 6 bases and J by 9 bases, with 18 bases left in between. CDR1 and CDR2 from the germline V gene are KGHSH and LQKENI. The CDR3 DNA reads TGTGCCAGCTCCCAGGGTCTCGCTTGGGGTGAGCAGTTCTTC. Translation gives CASSQGLAWGEQFF.

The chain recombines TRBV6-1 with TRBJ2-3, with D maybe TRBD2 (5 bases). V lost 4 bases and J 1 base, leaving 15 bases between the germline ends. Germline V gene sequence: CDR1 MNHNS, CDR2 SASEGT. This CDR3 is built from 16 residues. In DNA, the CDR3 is TGTGCCAGCAGTGGAGGGATTCGGATGGGCACAGATACGCAGTATTTT. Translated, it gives CASSGGIRMGTDTQYF.

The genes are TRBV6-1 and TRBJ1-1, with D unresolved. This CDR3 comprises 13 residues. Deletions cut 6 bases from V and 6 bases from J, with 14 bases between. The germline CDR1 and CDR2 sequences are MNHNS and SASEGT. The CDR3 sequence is CASSLHRTAEAFF. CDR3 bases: TGTGCCAGCAGCTTACACCGTACAGCTGAAGCTTTCTTT.

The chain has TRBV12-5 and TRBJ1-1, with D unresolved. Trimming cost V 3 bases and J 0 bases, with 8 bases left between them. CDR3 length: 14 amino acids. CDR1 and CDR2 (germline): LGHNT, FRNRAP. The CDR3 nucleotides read TGTGCTAGTGGTTTAGGCAGTCTGAACACTGAAGCTTTCTTT. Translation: CASGLGSLNTEAFF.

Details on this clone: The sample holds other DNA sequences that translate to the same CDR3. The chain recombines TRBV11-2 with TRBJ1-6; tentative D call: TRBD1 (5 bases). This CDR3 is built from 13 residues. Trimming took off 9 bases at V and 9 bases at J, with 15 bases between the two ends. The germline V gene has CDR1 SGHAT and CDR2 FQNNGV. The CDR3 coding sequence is TGTGCCAGTTCGCCGGGGGTATCTTCACCCCTCCACTTT. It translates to CASSPGVSSPLHF.

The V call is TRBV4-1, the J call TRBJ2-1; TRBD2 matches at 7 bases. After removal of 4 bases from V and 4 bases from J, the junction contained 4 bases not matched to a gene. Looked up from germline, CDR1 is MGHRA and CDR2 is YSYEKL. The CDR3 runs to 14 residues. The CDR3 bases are TGCGCCAGCAGCCCGGGGGGAGGGTACAATGAGCAGTTCTTC. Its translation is CASSPGGGYNEQFF.

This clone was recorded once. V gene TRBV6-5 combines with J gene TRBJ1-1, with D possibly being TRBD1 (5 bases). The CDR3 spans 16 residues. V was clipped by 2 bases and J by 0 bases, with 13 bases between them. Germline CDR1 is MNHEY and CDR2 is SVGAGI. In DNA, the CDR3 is TGTGCCAGCAGTTACAACTGGGGCAGGGTGAACACTGAAGCTTTCTTT. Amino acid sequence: CASSYNWGRVNTEAFF.